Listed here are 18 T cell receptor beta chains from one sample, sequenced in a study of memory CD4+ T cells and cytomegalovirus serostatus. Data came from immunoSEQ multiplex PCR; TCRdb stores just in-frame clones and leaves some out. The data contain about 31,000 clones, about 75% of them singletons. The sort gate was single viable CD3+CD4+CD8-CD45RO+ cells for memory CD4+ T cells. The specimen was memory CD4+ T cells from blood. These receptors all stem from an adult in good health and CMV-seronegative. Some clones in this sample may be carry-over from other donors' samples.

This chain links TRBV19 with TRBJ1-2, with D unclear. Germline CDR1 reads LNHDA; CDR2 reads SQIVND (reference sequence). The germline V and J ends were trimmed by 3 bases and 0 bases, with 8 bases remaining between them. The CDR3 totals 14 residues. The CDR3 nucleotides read TGTGCCAGTAGTATCGCGACAACTAACTATGGCTACACCTTC. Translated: CASSIATTNYGYTF.

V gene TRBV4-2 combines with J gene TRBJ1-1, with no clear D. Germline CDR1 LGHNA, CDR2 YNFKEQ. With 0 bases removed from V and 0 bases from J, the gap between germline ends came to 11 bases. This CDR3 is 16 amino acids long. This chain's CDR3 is CASSQELTPMNTEAFF. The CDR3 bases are TGTGCCAGCAGCCAAGAGCTTACACCCATGAACACTGAAGCTTTCTTT.

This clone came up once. The CDR3: CASSRDPGTYTEAFF. The CDR3 region has the DNA TGTGCCAGCAGCCGGGACCCCGGGACATACACTGAAGCTTTCTTT. The chain recombines TRBV5-4 with TRBJ1-1; weak D call: TRBD1 (6 bases). Trimming took 4 bases from V and 3 from J, leaving 16 bases between them. The CDR3 sequence is 15 residues long. CDR1 is SGHNT and CDR2 is YYREEE in the germline V gene (reference sequence). The complete variable domain, with remaining parts taken from reference TRBV5-4 and TRBJ1-1, reads ETGVTQSPTHLIKTRGQQVTLRCSSQSGHNTVSWYQQALGQGPQFIFQYYREEENGRGNFPPRFSGLQFPNYSSELNVNALELDDSALYLCASSRDPGTYTEAFFGQGTRLTVV.

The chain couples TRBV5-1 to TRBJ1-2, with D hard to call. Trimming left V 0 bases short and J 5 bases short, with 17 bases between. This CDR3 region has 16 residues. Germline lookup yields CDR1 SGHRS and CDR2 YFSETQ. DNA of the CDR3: TGCGCCAGCAGCTTGGGATTGACCCCGGAGGTATATGGCTACACCTTC. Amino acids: CASSLGLTPEVYGYTF.

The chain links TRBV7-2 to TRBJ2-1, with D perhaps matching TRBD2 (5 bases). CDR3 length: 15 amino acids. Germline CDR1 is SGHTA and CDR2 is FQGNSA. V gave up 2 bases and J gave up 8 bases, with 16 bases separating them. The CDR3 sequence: CASSLKTSSHHEQFF. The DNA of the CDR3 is TGTGCCAGCAGCTTAAAAACTTCTAGCCACCATGAGCAGTTCTTC.

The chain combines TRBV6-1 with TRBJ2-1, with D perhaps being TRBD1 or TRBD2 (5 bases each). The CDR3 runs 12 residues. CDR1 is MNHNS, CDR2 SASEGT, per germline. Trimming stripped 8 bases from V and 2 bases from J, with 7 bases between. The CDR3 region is CASRGAYNEQFF. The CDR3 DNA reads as TGTGCCAGCCGGGGCGCCTACAATGAGCAGTTCTTC.

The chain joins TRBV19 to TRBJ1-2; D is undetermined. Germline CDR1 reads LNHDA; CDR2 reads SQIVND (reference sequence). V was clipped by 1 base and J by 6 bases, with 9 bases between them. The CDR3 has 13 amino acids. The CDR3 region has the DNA TGTGCCAGTAGTATAGGAACGCCCGATGGCTACACCTTC. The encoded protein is CASSIGTPDGYTF.

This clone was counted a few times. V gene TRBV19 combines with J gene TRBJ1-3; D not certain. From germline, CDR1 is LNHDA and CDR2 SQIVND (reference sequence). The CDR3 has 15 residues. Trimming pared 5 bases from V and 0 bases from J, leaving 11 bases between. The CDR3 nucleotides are TGTGCCAGTAGTCCCTCCGGAAGCTCTGGAAACACCATATATTTT. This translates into CASSPSGSSGNTIYF.

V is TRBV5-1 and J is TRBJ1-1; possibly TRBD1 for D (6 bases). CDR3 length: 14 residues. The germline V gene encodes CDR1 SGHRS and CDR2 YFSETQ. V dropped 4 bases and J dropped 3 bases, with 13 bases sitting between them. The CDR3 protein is CASSAGARDTEAFF. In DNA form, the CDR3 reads TGCGCCAGCAGCGCAGGGGCGAGGGACACTGAAGCTTTCTTT.

CDR3: CSADQVYEQYF. The CDR3 DNA reads TGCAGTGCTGACCAGGTCTACGAGCAGTACTTC. The chain recombines TRBV20-1 with TRBJ2-7, with no clear D. In germline, CDR1 is DFQATT, CDR2 SNEGSKA (reference sequence). The CDR3 covers 11 residues. Between the trimmed V and J ends, which lost 5 bases and 3 bases, there was a span of 8 bases.

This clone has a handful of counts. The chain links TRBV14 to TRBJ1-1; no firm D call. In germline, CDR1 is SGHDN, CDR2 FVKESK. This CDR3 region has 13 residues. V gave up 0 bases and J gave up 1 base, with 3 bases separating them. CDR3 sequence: CASSQEANTEAFF. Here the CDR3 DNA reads TGTGCCAGCAGCCAAGAAGCGAACACTGAAGCTTTCTTT.

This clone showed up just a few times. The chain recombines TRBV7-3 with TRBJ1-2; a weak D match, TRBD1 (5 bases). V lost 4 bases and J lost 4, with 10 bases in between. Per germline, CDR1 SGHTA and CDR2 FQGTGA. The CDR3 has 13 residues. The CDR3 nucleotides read TGTGCCAGCAGCTCTCAGGGCGTCTATGGCTACACCTTC. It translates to CASSSQGVYGYTF.

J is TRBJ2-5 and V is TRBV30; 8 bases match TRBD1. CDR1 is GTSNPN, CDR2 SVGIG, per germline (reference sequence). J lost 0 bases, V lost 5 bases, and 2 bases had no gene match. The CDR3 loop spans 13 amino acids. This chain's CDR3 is CAWDRGHQETQYF. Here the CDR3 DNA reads TGTGCCTGGGACAGGGGACACCAAGAGACCCAGTACTTC.

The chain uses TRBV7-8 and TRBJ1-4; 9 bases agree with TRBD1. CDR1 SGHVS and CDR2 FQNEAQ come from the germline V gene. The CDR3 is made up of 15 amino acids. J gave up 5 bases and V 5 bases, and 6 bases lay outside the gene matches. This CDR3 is CASSGRTGANEKLFF. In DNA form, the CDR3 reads TGTGCCAGCAGCGGACGGACAGGGGCGAATGAAAAACTGTTTTTT.

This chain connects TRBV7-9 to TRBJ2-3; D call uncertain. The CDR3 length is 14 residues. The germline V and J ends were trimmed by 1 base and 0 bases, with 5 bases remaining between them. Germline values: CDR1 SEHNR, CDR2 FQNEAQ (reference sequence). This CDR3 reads CASSLVSSTDTQYF. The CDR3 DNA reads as TGTGCCAGCAGCTTAGTGTCTAGCACAGATACGCAGTATTTT.

The CDR3 DNA is TGCGCCAGCAGCCAAGTAATATCCTACTACTATGGCTACACCTTC. It codes for CASSQVISYYYGYTF. The gene calls are TRBV4-1 and TRBJ1-2; D remains ambiguous. Germline-derived CDR1 and CDR2 are MGHRA and YSYEKL. Trimming stripped 1 base from V and 3 bases from J, with 12 bases between. The CDR3 is 15 amino acids.

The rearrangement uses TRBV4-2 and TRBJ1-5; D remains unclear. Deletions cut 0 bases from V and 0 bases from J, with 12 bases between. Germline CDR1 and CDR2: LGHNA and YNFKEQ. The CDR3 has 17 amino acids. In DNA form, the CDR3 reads TGTGCCAGCAGCCAAGAATCACGGGAGAATAGCAATCAGCCCCAGCATTTT. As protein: CASSQESRENSNQPQHF.

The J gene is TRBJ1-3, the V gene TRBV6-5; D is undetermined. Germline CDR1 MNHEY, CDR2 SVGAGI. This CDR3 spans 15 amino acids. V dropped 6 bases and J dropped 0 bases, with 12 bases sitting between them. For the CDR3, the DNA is TGTGCCAGCAGGTCGGACGCCGGCTCTGGAAACACCATATATTTT. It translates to CASRSDAGSGNTIYF.